This T cell receptor (beta chain) was sequenced during a study of Graves' ophthalmopathy and Graves' hyperthyroidism. CDR3 regions of TCR beta were amplified from RNA transcripts. An initial RT-PCR round employing HTBI primers preceded a second-round multiplex PCR. TCRdb ran MiXCR on the multiplex PCR reads and lists one entry per CDR3 protein. Of 1 million to 1.3 million distinct CDR3 sequences in the sample, less than 45% are singletons; the top ten hold 11%. With V trimmed by 7 bases and J by 0 bases, 7 bases remained unmatched. CDR1 is ENHRY and CDR2 is SYGVKD in the germline V gene. The CDR3 runs to 15 residues. Each diagnosis was determined on the basis of clinical symptoms, serum thyroxine, TRAb, thyroid ultrasound and orbital computed tomography. Findings and limits, study-wide: Most expanded thyroid clonotypes above 0.001 frequency also appeared in blood. Its predictions of ophthalmopathy progression gave the model 70.59% sensitivity and about 72% specificity.

As concerns this clonotype: Its antigen is not known.

The material sequenced was peripheral blood or thyroid tissue (not recorded which). The origin of this receptor is an adult man with Graves' hyperthyroidism. This chain uses TRBV10-3 with TRBJ1-1; 8 nucleotides line up with TRBD1. CDR3 sequence (DNA): TGTGCCATCAACGTTGACAGGGGCATGAACACTGAAGCTTTCTTT. It encodes CAINVDRGMNTEAFF.